The clone carrying this TCR beta chain was counted at least ten times. The antigen remains undetermined. The entry originates in a study of T cells in Graves' hyperthyroidism and ophthalmopathy. This CDR3 has 17 residues. The germline CDR1 and CDR2 sequences are SGHTA and FQGNSA. With 0 bases clipped from V and 5 bases from J, the junction kept 4 bases outside the gene matches. The study's findings and limits: Blood also held most thyroid clonotypes expanded beyond 0.001.

Regions amplified from RNA transcripts were the TCR beta CDR3 regions. During a first-round RT-PCR of the TCR CDR3, the HTBI primer set was used. TCRdb passed the multiplex PCR reads through MiXCR, listing each CDR3 protein once. The profile shows about 410,000 distinct CDR3 sequences, around 15% of them singletons. Each person with ophthalmopathy scored at least 3 on the Clinical Activity Score, reached NOSPECS grade 4 or higher, and had been ill under 3 months. Every diagnosis used clinical symptoms, serum thyroxine and TRAb, thyroid ultrasound and orbital computed tomography. The clonotype originates from a man younger than 35 with Graves' ophthalmopathy. The genes are TRBV7-2 and TRBJ2-3; TRBD2 matches at 14 bases. Material: blood. CDR3 coding DNA: TGTGCCAGCAGCTTAGCGGGACTAGCGGGGGTGCAAGATACGCAGTATTTT. Encoded protein: CASSLAGLAGVQDTQYF.